Sequencing of this T cell receptor (beta chain) was carried out in a study of tumor and adjacent non-tumor tissue in lung cancer. Study-level information: Around 4 million productive TCRbeta reads were obtained per sample on average. Study-level results: Tumor repertoires had a smaller top 100 clone share than normal lung. Significantly higher TCR diversity was found in tumor than normal lung.

The library came from three nested PCR rounds adapted from ARM-PCR protocols. TCRdb reanalysed the multiplex PCR reads using MiXCR and keeps one entry per CDR3 protein. The sample holds 80,000 to 130,000 distinct CDR3 sequences, more than 55% seen once. Germline lookup yields CDR1 MNHNS and CDR2 SASEGT. The CDR3 extends over 15 amino acids. With regard to this clonotype: Its cognate antigen is unknown. The germline gene is not matched at one end of the junction; a read error may be the cause.

RNA was extracted from bulk tissue without any cell sorting. More than 3 cm separated this lung sample from the edge of the tumor. Chemotherapy-naive patients with new lung cancer underwent thoracic surgery in China, August–late 2014. This receptor was obtained from a man between 25 and 39 years old with non-small cell lung cancer. This sequence joins TRBV6-1 and TRBJ2-3, with TRBD2 identical over 10 bases. The sample consisted of distant non-tumor lung tissue. Here the CDR3 DNA reads TGTGCCACCAGTGCTCTAGCGGGGGGCACAGATACGCAGTATTTT. It codes for CATSALAGGTDTQYF.